Following are 7 T cell receptor beta chains from one sample sequenced in a study of blood T cells in healthy people across ages (dated by TCRdb to about 2015). Library preparation was by 5' RACE. The listed sequencing device is Illumina HiSeq 2500. The second PCR ran for roughly 7 to 11 cycles and used a J-beta primer mix along with a sample-barcoded 5' primer. TCRdb ran its own pipeline on the public reads, namely fastp trimming at Q25 and MiXCR clone calling, and kept in-frame beta chains. Each CDR3 protein appears once, grouped with its most common genes and DNA. For this sample the table gives around 800,000 distinct CDR3 sequences, of which around a quarter were detected only once. In total, the top ten clones hold 3% of the sample. Another study also made use of these data, one on T cells of mothers and their children.

Sequencing input: blood. The receptor source for this set is a boy between 10 and 17 years old in good health.

The rearrangement uses TRBV25-1 and TRBJ2-1; D is possibly TRBD1 (6 bases). Germline CDR1 MGHDK, CDR2 SYGVNS. Trimming left V 3 bases short and J 0 bases short, with 6 bases between. This CDR3 is built from 14 residues. CDR3 protein: CASSETGSYNEQFF. In DNA form, the CDR3 reads TGTGCCAGCAGTGAGACAGGCTCCTACAATGAGCAGTTCTTC. Complete variable domain (other parts from reference TRBV25-1 and TRBJ2-1): EADIYQTPRYLVIGTGKKITLECSQTMGHDKMYWYQQDPGMELHLIHYSYGVNSTEKGDLSSESTVSRIRTEHFPLTLESARPSHTSQYLCASSETGSYNEQFFGPGTRLTVL.

This clonotype was counted a few times. V usage is TRBV27 and J usage is TRBJ1-1; a weak D match, TRBD1 (6 bases). The CDR3 has 14 amino acids. Germline V gene lookup returns CDR1 MNHEY and CDR2 SMNVEV (reference sequence). The ends were cut back, 2 bases at V and 1 base at J, with 8 bases in the middle. The CDR3 reads CASSLPGANTEAFF. The DNA of the CDR3 is TGTGCCAGCAGTTTACCAGGGGCGAACACTGAAGCTTTCTTT.

This chain links TRBV20-1 with TRBJ1-5; D remains ambiguous. Germline V gene lookup returns CDR1 DFQATT and CDR2 SNEGSKA (reference sequence). Deletions cut 1 base from V and 4 bases from J, with 8 bases between. The CDR3 spans 13 residues. CDR3: CSARGTENQPQHF. Here the CDR3 DNA reads TGCAGTGCTAGAGGAACGGAAAATCAGCCCCAGCATTTT.

The chain is built from TRBV20-1 and TRBJ2-7, with D possibly TRBD2 on 5 matching bases. The germline V and J ends were trimmed by 6 bases and 3 bases, with 18 bases remaining between them. CDR3 length: 14 amino acids. Germline V gene sequence: CDR1 DFQATT, CDR2 SNEGSKA (reference sequence). The CDR3 DNA is TGCAGTGCCAAGTTCGGATCGGAGGACTACGAGCAGTACTTC. Amino acid sequence: CSAKFGSEDYEQYF.

The sample holds a few counts of this clonotype. The V gene is TRBV7-2, the J gene TRBJ2-7; 10 bases fit TRBD2. Losses at the gene ends were 3 bases for V and 9 bases for J; bases not matched to a gene: 8. The CDR3 has 14 residues. Germline CDR1 reads SGHTA; CDR2 reads FQGNSA. CDR3 residues: CASSFSSGGDVQYF. The CDR3 DNA reads TGTGCCAGCAGCTTTTCTAGCGGGGGAGATGTGCAGTACTTC.

J is TRBJ2-5 and V is TRBV6-6; no definite D call. The ends were cut back, 6 bases at V and 2 bases at J, with 10 bases in the middle. Germline V gives CDR1 MNHNY, CDR2 SVGAGI (reference sequence). CDR3 size: 13 residues. CDR3 in amino acids: CASRNFPQETQYF. In DNA, the CDR3 is TGTGCCAGCAGGAATTTCCCTCAAGAGACCCAGTACTTC.

This clonotype was counted a few times. This chain joins TRBV6-5 and TRBJ2-5, with D possibly being TRBD1 (7 bases). The CDR3 is made up of 16 amino acids. V dropped 2 bases and J dropped 5 bases, with 18 bases sitting between them. Germline V gene sequence: CDR1 MNHEY, CDR2 SVGAGI. The CDR3, as DNA: TGTGCCAGCAGTTACGGGGGGTCAGGGGGTCCGGAGACCCAGTACTTC. Translation gives CASSYGGSGGPETQYF.